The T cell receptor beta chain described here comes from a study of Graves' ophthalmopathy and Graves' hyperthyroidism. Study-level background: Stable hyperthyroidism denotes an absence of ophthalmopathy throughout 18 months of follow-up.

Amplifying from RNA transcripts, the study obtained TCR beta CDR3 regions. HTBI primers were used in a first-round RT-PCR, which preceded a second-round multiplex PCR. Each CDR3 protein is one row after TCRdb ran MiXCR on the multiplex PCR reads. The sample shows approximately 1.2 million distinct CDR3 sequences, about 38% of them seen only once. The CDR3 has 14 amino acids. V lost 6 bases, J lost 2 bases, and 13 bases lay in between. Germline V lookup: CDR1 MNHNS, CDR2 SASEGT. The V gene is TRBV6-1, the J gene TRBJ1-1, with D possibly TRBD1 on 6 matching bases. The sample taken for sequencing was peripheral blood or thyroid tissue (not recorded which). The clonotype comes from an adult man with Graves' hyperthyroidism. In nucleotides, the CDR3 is TGTGCCAGCAGGCTGACAGGAGTTAACACTGAAGCTTTCTTT. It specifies CASRLTGVNTEAFF.